These T cell receptor beta chains were read from a single sample in a study of shared clonotypes between healthy human individuals. Clones were sequenced by immunoSEQ multiplex PCR, and TCRdb holds only the in-frame ones, with some missing. Counted here are more than 500,000 clones, 90% to 95% occurring once; the ten biggest clones make up around 0.12%. The sample was naive CD8+ T cells sorted from blood. Receptors were obtained from a young woman in good health. The CDR3 runs from the conserved cysteine through the conserved F or W. Fields, in order: D gene, clone size, CDR3 length, J gene, V gene, CDR3 protein, CDR3 DNA. A D gene is named only where the DNA matches it firmly. Only part of the rows carry a size: once, few, many, or a class if the clone is expanded.

>TRBD2|-|15|TRBJ2-3|TRBV27
CASSTGTSGTDTQYF
TGTGCCAGCAGCACGGGGACTAGCGGCACAGATACGCAGTATTTT
>-|-|14|TRBJ2-7|TRBV2
CASTGRQSSYEQYF
TGTGCCAGCACCGGGAGACAGAGCTCCTACGAGCAGTACTTC
>TRBD1|-|13|TRBJ2-7|TRBV6-1
CASRYRGPYEQYF
TGTGCCAGCAGATACAGGGGCCCCTACGAGCAGTACTTC
>-|-|17|TRBJ1-4|TRBV2
CASSELPGTATNEKLFF
TGTGCCAGCAGTGAGCTGCCGGGAACAGCAACTAATGAAAAACTGTTTTTT
>TRBD1|-|15|TRBJ2-3|TRBV28
CASQNPGQGLDTQYF
TGTGCCAGTCAAAACCCGGGACAGGGATTAGATACGCAGTATTTT
>TRBD1|-|14|TRBJ2-7|TRBV4-1
CASSPGQVVYEQYF
TGCGCCAGCAGCCCAGGACAGGTTGTCTACGAGCAGTACTTC
>-|-|13|TRBJ2-7|TRBV2
CASSEFRPYEQYF
TGTGCCAGCAGTGAATTCAGGCCCTACGAGCAGTACTTC
>TRBD1|-|14|TRBJ2-7|TRBV15
CATSKGQGYYEQYF
TGTGCCACCAGCAAGGGACAGGGGTATTACGAGCAGTACTTC
>-|-|15|TRBJ2-7|TRBV27
CASAGSLRGVYEQYF
TGTGCCAGCGCTGGATCTCTTCGGGGTGTCTACGAGCAGTACTTC
>-|-|15|TRBJ2-5|TRBV9
CASSVRGEYQETQYF
TGTGCCAGCAGCGTTCGAGGGGAGTACCAAGAGACCCAGTACTTC
>-|once|13|TRBJ1-1|TRBV27
CASSTGGITEAFF
TGTGCCAGCAGTACGGGGGGAATCACTGAAGCTTTCTTT
>-|-|17|TRBJ2-5|TRBV29-1
CSVQGSSAFSYQETQYF
TGCAGCGTTCAGGGGTCTAGCGCCTTTTCCTACCAAGAGACCCAGTACTTC
>TRBD2|-|14|TRBJ2-7|TRBV27
CASSLSSGSHEQYF
TGTGCCAGCAGTTTGTCCAGCGGGAGTCACGAGCAGTACTTC
>-|-|14|TRBJ2-5|TRBV27
CASSPAETTQTQYF
TGTGCCAGCAGTCCTGCGGAGACAACGCAGACCCAGTACTTC
>-|few|13|TRBJ1-2|TRBV29-1
CSVQDSSNYGYTF
TGCAGCGTGCAAGACAGCTCTAACTATGGCTACACCTTC
>-|-|16|TRBJ2-2|TRBV9
CASSVGAGLLAGELFF
TGTGCCAGCAGCGTAGGGGCAGGGTTATTGGCCGGGGAGCTGTTTTTT
>-|-|13|TRBJ1-2|TRBV19
CASSNGLDYGYTF
TGTGCCAGTAGTAATGGTCTTGACTATGGCTACACCTTC
>-|-|12|TRBJ1-1|TRBV4-1
CASSQSNTEAFF
TGCGCCAGCAGCCAATCGAACACTGAAGCTTTCTTT
>-|-|15|TRBJ1-2|TRBV28
CASSPLPDRSYGYTF
TGTGCCAGCAGTCCACTCCCCGACAGATCTTATGGCTACACCTTC
>TRBD2|-|16|TRBJ2-5|TRBV7-9
CASSEGLAGDGETQYF
TGTGCCAGCAGCGAAGGACTAGCGGGAGACGGCGAGACCCAGTACTTC
>-|-|16|TRBJ2-1|TRBV5-6
CASSPLGARGVSEQFF
TGTGCCAGCAGCCCACTAGGCGCCAGGGGGGTTAGCGAGCAGTTCTTC
>TRBD2|once|14|TRBJ2-3|TRBV2
CASISSGSADTQYF
TGTGCCAGCATCTCTAGCGGGAGTGCAGATACGCAGTATTTT
>TRBD2|-|15|TRBJ2-7|TRBV9
CASSVAAGGNYEQYF
TGTGCCAGCAGCGTAGCGGCGGGAGGGAACTACGAGCAGTACTTC
>TRBD2|once|16|TRBJ2-5|TRBV18
CASSPMGLAGAETQYF
TGTGCCAGCTCACCAATGGGACTAGCGGGAGCCGAGACCCAGTACTTC
>-|-|14|TRBJ2-5|TRBV14
CASSQVGNQETQYF
TGTGCCAGCAGCCAAGTAGGGAACCAAGAGACCCAGTACTTC
>-|-|13|TRBJ2-7|TRBV28
CASSLRGTYEQYF
TGTGCCAGCAGTTTAAGGGGGACCTACGAGCAGTACTTC
>TRBD1|-|13|TRBJ1-1|TRBV11-1
CASSLTGGTEAFF
TGTGCCAGCAGCTTAACAGGGGGCACTGAAGCTTTCTTT
>-|-|13|TRBJ1-5|TRBV27
CASSLIPNQPQHF
TGTGCCAGCAGTTTGATCCCTAATCAGCCCCAGCATTTT
>-|-|13|TRBJ2-7|TRBV2
CASRSDSTYEQYF
TGTGCCAGCAGGAGCGACAGTACCTACGAGCAGTACTTC
>TRBD1|-|15|TRBJ1-2|TRBV9
CASSQETGGIYGYTF
TGTGCCAGCAGCCAAGAGACAGGGGGAATCTATGGCTACACCTTC
>-|-|14|TRBJ2-7|TRBV6-5
CASSYSRGTYEQYF
TGTGCCAGCAGTTACTCGAGGGGAACCTACGAGCAGTACTTC
>-|once|16|TRBJ2-1|TRBV19
CASSTPGPTQYNEQFF
TGTGCCAGTAGTACCCCGGGACCCACACAGTACAATGAGCAGTTCTTC
>-|-|15|TRBJ1-2|TRBV7-9
CASSLGGPANYGYTF
TGTGCCAGCAGCTTAGGAGGCCCAGCTAACTATGGCTACACCTTC
>-|-|15|TRBJ2-3|TRBV28
CASSPILGRTDTQYF
TGTGCCAGCAGCCCCATATTAGGACGCACAGATACGCAGTATTTT
>-|-|13|TRBJ2-7|TRBV6-6
CASSYGNLYEQYF
TGTGCCAGCAGTTATGGTAATCTATACGAGCAGTACTTC
>TRBD2|-|15|TRBJ2-7|TRBV11-2
CASSFLTSTLHEQYF
TGTGCCAGCAGCTTTTTGACTAGCACGCTTCACGAGCAGTACTTC
>-|-|11|TRBJ2-1|TRBV4-2
CASSSSYEQFF
TGTGCCAGCAGCAGTAGCTATGAGCAGTTCTTC
>-|-|11|TRBJ2-1|TRBV11-2
CASSLGNEQFF
TGTGCCAGCAGCTTAGGCAATGAGCAGTTCTTC
>-|-|14|TRBJ1-2|TRBV9
CASSGVQGNYGYTF
TGTGCCAGCAGCGGGGTACAGGGCAACTATGGCTACACCTTC
>TRBD2|-|16|TRBJ2-1|TRBV19
CASSEPTAGGDGEQFF
TGTGCCAGTAGTGAGCCCACCGCGGGGGGGGATGGTGAGCAGTTCTTC
>TRBD1|-|14|TRBJ2-1|TRBV27
CASQRGQGLGEQFF
TGTGCCTCACAAAGGGGACAGGGTTTGGGTGAGCAGTTCTTC
>-|-|14|TRBJ2-7|TRBV5-6
CASSWRESPYEQYF
TGTGCCAGCAGCTGGAGGGAATCACCCTACGAGCAGTACTTC
>-|-|16|TRBJ1-1|TRBV27
CASSPPERRENTEAFF
TGTGCCAGCAGTCCCCCCGAACGGCGGGAGAACACTGAAGCTTTCTTT
>TRBD1|once|13|TRBJ2-1|TRBV28
CASSLFSGQEQFF
TGTGCCAGCAGTTTATTCTCGGGACAGGAGCAGTTCTTC
>-|once|15|TRBJ1-4|TRBV7-9
CASSRPGSGSEKLFF
TGTGCCAGCAGTCGACCAGGCTCCGGGAGTGAAAAACTGTTTTTT
>TRBD1|-|13|TRBJ2-7|TRBV6-5
CASSYPQGNEQYF
TGTGCCAGCAGTTACCCACAGGGGAACGAGCAGTACTTC
>-|-|13|TRBJ2-7|TRBV28
CASIRTDTYEQYF
TGTGCCAGCATCAGGACAGACACATACGAGCAGTACTTC
>-|-|16|TRBJ2-7|TRBV27
CASSTLRDLSSYEQYF
TGTGCCAGCAGTACCCTCCGGGATTTAAGCTCCTACGAGCAGTACTTC
>-|-|13|TRBJ2-2|TRBV7-9
CASSHPATGELFF
TGTGCCAGCAGCCACCCTGCAACCGGGGAGCTGTTTTTT
>TRBD2|-|14|TRBJ2-7|TRBV27
CASSLLAGGYEQYF
TGTGCCAGCAGTTTACTAGCGGGAGGATACGAGCAGTACTTC
>-|-|12|TRBJ2-7|TRBV2
CASKEEGYEQYF
TGTGCCAGCAAGGAGGAAGGGTACGAGCAGTACTTC
>-|-|12|TRBJ2-2|TRBV5-1
CASSLDTGELFF
TGCGCCAGCAGCTTGGACACCGGGGAGCTGTTTTTT